Sequencing of this TCR beta chain was carried out in a study of beta chain features in type 1 diabetes. Study-level findings and limits: Small HLA sub-analyses could not settle whether HLA shapes TCRB rearrangement. A moderate, significant TCRB CDR3 shortening appeared in type 1 diabetes across four CD4+ subsets. At VDJ recombination sites, type 1 diabetes patients had fewer insertions and more deleted nucleotides.

What was sequenced were expressed TCRB transcripts, since all of the isolated RNA had been reverse transcribed. The assay was immunoSEQ multiplex PCR, and TCRdb's table has in-frame clones only and misses some. The sample consists of about 250,000 clones, roughly 13% of them appearing once. This clone occurred a few times. As yet, its antigen is unknown. J was trimmed by 0 bases and V by 7 bases; bases with no gene match: 5. Germline CDR1 reads LNHDA; CDR2 reads SQIVND (reference sequence). The CDR3 extends over 14 amino acids. Sequencing used naive CD4+ T cells from blood. The TCR was taken from a woman in her thirties or forties in good health. The chain has TRBV19 and TRBJ2-7, with TRBD1 identical over 8 bases. In nucleotides, the CDR3 is TGTGCCAGTAACCAGGACAGGGACTCCTACGAGCAGTACTTC. It specifies CASNQDRDSYEQYF. The full variable domain, with the rest looked up from reference TRBV19 and TRBJ2-7, is DGGITQSPKYLFRKEGQNVTLSCEQNLNHDAMYWYRQDPGQGLRLIYYSQIVNDFQKGDIAEGYSVSREKKESFPLTVTSAQKNPTAFYLCASNQDRDSYEQYFGPGTRLTVT.